These T cell receptor beta chains were read from a single sample in a study of blood T cell repertoires in COVID-19. The data were produced by immunoSEQ multiplex PCR, yet TCRdb's version contains in-frame clones alone and is incomplete. This table holds roughly 110,000 clones, about nine tenths found once. What was sequenced was peripheral blood. The receptors were sampled from a man aged 40-55 years with acute or convalescent COVID-19. Both conserved end residues are part of each CDR3. Fields, in order: D gene, V gene, J gene, CDR3 length, CDR3 DNA, CDR3 protein. A D gene is named only where the DNA matches it firmly.

>TRBD1|TRBV5-1|TRBJ2-1|14
TGCGCCAGCAGACAGGGGCCCATATACAATGAGCAGTTCTTC
CASRQGPIYNEQFF
>TRBD1|TRBV3-1/TRBV3-2|TRBJ1-1|18
TGTGCCAGCAGCCAAGATATGGGCAGGGGGCGAAGTGGGGCTGAAGCTTTCTTT
CASSQDMGRGRSGAEAFF
>TRBD1|TRBV20-1|TRBJ1-2|14
TGCAGTGCGAGTGTTCCGGGACAGCCCGGGGGCTACACCTTC
CSASVPGQPGGYTF
>.|TRBV6-2/TRBV6-3|TRBJ1-6|14
TGTGCCAGCAGCCGAGGACAGATTGATTCACCCCTCCACTTT
CASSRGQIDSPLHF
>TRBD2|TRBV30|TRBJ2-7|13
TGTGCCTTTAGCGGGTCGAGCTCCTACGAGCAGTACTTC
CAFSGSSSYEQYF
>.|TRBV19|TRBJ2-1|16
TGTGCCAGTAGTAATACAGGGTCGGTAATCTACAATGAGCAGTTCTTC
CASSNTGSVIYNEQFF
>.|TRBV3-1/TRBV3-2|TRBJ2-7|11
TGTGCCAGCAGATCAACCTACGAGCAGTACTTC
CASRSTYEQYF
>.|TRBV11-2|TRBJ1-2|13
TGTGCCACCTCAGAGCCGCCCGGGGGTGGCTACACCTTC
CATSEPPGGGYTF
>.|TRBV5-1|TRBJ2-7|15
TGCGCCAGCAGACCCGGGACAAGGGATTCCTACGAGCAGTACTTC
CASRPGTRDSYEQYF
>.|TRBV5-1|TRBJ2-1|13
TGCGCCAGCAGCTTGGGGGGGCTGGATGAGCAGTTCTTC
CASSLGGLDEQFF
>TRBD1|TRBV7-9|TRBJ1-1|15
TGTGCCAGCAGCCCTACGGGACAGTTGAACACTGAAGCTTTCTTT
CASSPTGQLNTEAFF
>.|TRBV5-1|TRBJ2-3|15
TGCGCCAGCAGCTCCGGTCAGGGCATCACAGATACGCAGTATTTT
CASSSGQGITDTQYF
>.|TRBV7-2|TRBJ2-1|14
TGTGCCAGCACTCGGGGGAGTGGAAACAATGAGCAGTTCTTC
CASTRGSGNNEQFF
>TRBD1|TRBV19|TRBJ1-5|15
TGTGCCAGTAGGAACAGGGGTTACGGCAATCAGCCCCAGCATTTT
CASRNRGYGNQPQHF
>TRBD1|TRBV29-1|TRBJ1-2|11
TGCAGCGGGGAACAGGGGGACGGCTACACCTTC
CSGEQGDGYTF
>.|TRBV7-9|TRBJ2-1|13
TGTGCCAGCAGCTTATCCCTCGGGGATGAGCAGTTCTTC
CASSLSLGDEQFF
>.|TRBV5-6|TRBJ1-2|14
TGTGCCAGCAGCCCTGGGACATCTGACTATGGCTACACCTTC
CASSPGTSDYGYTF
>.|TRBV5-1|TRBJ1-4|14
TGCGCCAGCAGCTTGGGAGGTACTCATGAAAAACTGTTTTTT
CASSLGGTHEKLFF
>TRBD1|TRBV9|TRBJ2-1|17
TGTGCCAGCAGCGTAAATACCGACAGGGGCTCCTACAATGAGCAGTTCTTC
CASSVNTDRGSYNEQFF
>.|TRBV2|TRBJ1-4|14
TGTGCCAGCAGCTCACAGGGCTCTAATGAAAAACTGTTTTTT
CASSSQGSNEKLFF
>TRBD2|TRBV19|TRBJ2-1|16
TGTGCCAGTAGTATAGCCCGGACTAGCGGGAGGAATGAGCAGTTCTTC
CASSIARTSGRNEQFF
>.|TRBV19|TRBJ2-5|15
TGTGCCAGTAGTATAGGTGGGGGCGCAATGGAGACCCAGTACTTC
CASSIGGGAMETQYF
>.|TRBV18|TRBJ1-1|16
TGTGCCAGCTCATACTCCCAGGGAGGGGGGGACACTGAAGCTTTCTTT
CASSYSQGGGDTEAFF
>.|TRBV19|TRBJ1-2|14
TGTGCCAGTAGTACTGGGGACACAAACTATGGCTACACCTTC
CASSTGDTNYGYTF
>TRBD2|TRBV29-1|TRBJ2-3|16
TGCAGCGTTGAGGGTGGTCTAGCGGGGGCACCTAACACGCAGTATTTT
CSVEGGLAGAPNTQYF
>.|TRBV23-1|TRBJ2-1|17
TGCGCCAGCAGTCAATCGCTGGAGAGAGTCTCCTACAATGAGCAGTTCTTC
CASSQSLERVSYNEQFF
>TRBD2|TRBV30|TRBJ2-6|20
TGTGCCTGGAGTCTCCCCTTAGGGGCGGGAGACGTCTCTGGGGCCAACGTCCTGACTTTC
CAWSLPLGAGDVSGANVLTF
>.|TRBV2|TRBJ1-5|14
TGTGCCAGCAACCTCAGCGGGGGATCTCGGCCCCAGCATTTT
CASNLSGGSRPQHF
>TRBD2|TRBV6-1|TRBJ2-3|17
TGTGCCAGCAGTGAAGAAGGGACGGAGCTAGCGGGAGGGACGAAGTATTTT
CASSEEGTELAGGTKYF
>.|TRBV5-1|TRBJ1-5|14
TGCGCCAGCAGCGTTGACGGAGAGTATCAGCCCCAGCATTTT
CASSVDGEYQPQHF
>TRBD1|TRBV5-4|TRBJ1-1|16
TGTGCCAGCAGCTGGAAAGGACAGGGTGTTCGCACTGAAGCTTTCTTT
CASSWKGQGVRTEAFF
>.|TRBV18|TRBJ2-3|12
TGTGCCAGCTCACCCTCTGTTAATACGCAGTATTTT
CASSPSVNTQYF
>.|TRBV15|TRBJ2-1|16
TGTGCCACCAGCAGAGATGTCGGGGATACCTACAATGAGCAGTTCTTC
CATSRDVGDTYNEQFF
>.|TRBV7-3|TRBJ2-7|15
TGTGCCAGCAGCTTAAACGGGGGGCTCTCCTACGAGCAGTACTTC
CASSLNGGLSYEQYF
>.|TRBV7-2|TRBJ1-6|12
TGTGCCAGCAGCCCTTCCGGTGCACCCCTCCACTTT
CASSPSGAPLHF
>.|TRBV19|TRBJ1-5|14
TGTGCCAGTAGTCGGCAGCAGGGGTATCAGCCCCAGCATTTT
CASSRQQGYQPQHF
>.|TRBV7-9|TRBJ2-7|13
TGTGCCAGCAGCTTAGAGGGAGTTGGACCGCAGTACTTC
CASSLEGVGPQYF